The source of this T cell receptor beta chain is a study of T cell changes during pregnancy in multiple sclerosis. Generated by immunoSEQ multiplex PCR, the TCRdb table keeps only in-frame clones and is missing some. Altogether around 42,000 clones are present, 80% to 90% being singletons, with the ten largest covering about 5%. The CDR3 is 14 residues long. V lost 4 bases, J lost 9 bases, and 9 bases stayed unmatched. The germline V gene encodes CDR1 MNHEY and CDR2 SMNVEV (reference sequence). The specimen was peripheral blood, collected in the first trimester of pregnancy. The TCR originated in a female donor in good health, enrolled as a control in a pregnancy study. The chain employs TRBV27 and TRBJ2-1, with TRBD1 identical over 7 bases. CDR3 bases: TGTGCCAGCAGTTCCTTGACAGGGCCGGGTGAGCAGTTCTTC. It specifies CASSSLTGPGEQFF.